This TCR beta chain was identified during a study of control samples from healthy donors and cancer patients. The CDR3 has 13 residues. Germline assignment: CDR1 SGHTA and CDR2 FQGNSA. The V end was cut by 5 bases, the J end by 12 bases, with 17 bases between. Assay: immunoSEQ multiplex PCR; the TCRdb copy retains only in-frame clones and omits some. This sample carries 100,000 to 150,000 clones, 75% to 95% of them seen once, and the ten largest clones take more than 2%. The chain combines TRBV7-2 with TRBJ2-1; no firm D call. Material: blood. The TCR comes from a man aged 18 to 29 in good health. The CDR3 spells CASSPGPSLGQFF. The CDR3 DNA reads TGTGCCAGCAGCCCGGGTCCCTCCCTGGGGCAGTTCTTC.